This TCR beta chain appears in the sequencing data of a study of response to subunit inactivated influenza vaccine. TCRdb recomputed calls from the RT-PCR reads with MiXCR, one row per CDR3 protein. Of approximately 500,000 distinct CDR3 sequences in the sample, about an eighth were seen once. As for this clonotype: The antigen is not known.

Study-level findings and limits: It was suggested by the authors that few new T cells are recruited by each seasonal influenza vaccination.

This specimen consisted of PBMCs from blood, obtained 40 to 50 days after vaccination. This TCR was sampled from a man aged 45-65 years who received an inactivated influenza vaccine.

In DNA form, the CDR3 reads TGTGCCAGCAGAGCACGGGTGTATAGCAATCAGCCCCAGCATTTT. Its translation is CASRARVYSNQPQHF. V gene TRBV6-1 combines with J gene TRBJ1-5; D is ambiguous. Germline CDR1 MNHNS, CDR2 SASEGT. Trimming removed 6 bases from V and 0 bases from J, with 12 bases in between. This CDR3 is built from 15 residues.